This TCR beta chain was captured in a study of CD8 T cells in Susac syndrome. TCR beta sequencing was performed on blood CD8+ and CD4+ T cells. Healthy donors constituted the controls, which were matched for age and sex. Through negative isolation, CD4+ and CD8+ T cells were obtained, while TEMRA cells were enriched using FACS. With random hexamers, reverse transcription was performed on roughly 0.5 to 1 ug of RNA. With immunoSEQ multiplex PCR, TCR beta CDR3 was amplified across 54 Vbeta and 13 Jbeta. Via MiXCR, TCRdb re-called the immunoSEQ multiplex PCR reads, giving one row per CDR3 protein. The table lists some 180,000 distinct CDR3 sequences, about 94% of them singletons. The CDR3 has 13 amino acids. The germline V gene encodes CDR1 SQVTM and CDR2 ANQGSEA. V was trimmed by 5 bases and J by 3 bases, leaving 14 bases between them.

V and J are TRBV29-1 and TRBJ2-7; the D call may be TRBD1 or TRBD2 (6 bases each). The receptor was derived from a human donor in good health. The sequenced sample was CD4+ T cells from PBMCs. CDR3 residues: CSVTVGGNYEQYF. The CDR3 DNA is TGCAGCGTTACGGTAGGGGGGAACTACGAGCAGTACTTC.